A selection of T cell receptor beta chains follows, all from one sample in a study of regulatory T cells in long-lasting Graves disease. MiXCR, applied by TCRdb to the multiplex PCR reads, yields one record per CDR3 protein. The sample lists about 500,000 distinct CDR3 sequences; more than 10% were seen once. The data also belong to a second study, concerning T cells in Graves' hyperthyroidism and ophthalmopathy.

The sequencing here drew on peripheral blood mononuclear cells (PBMCs), taken at new diagnosis, from a patient treated with antithyroid drugs. These receptors all stem from a woman in her 30s with Graves disease. Both conserved end residues are part of each CDR3. D genes are given only for firm matches. Clone size is stated in some rows and not others, as once, few, many or a class when expanded.

NA many TRBJ1-1 TRBV7-8 CASSLAGPQNTEAFF TGTGCCAGCAGCTTAGCCGGACCGCAGAACACTGAAGCTTTCTTT
NA few TRBJ1-2 TRBV29-1 CSVFTQGNYGYTF TGCAGCGTTTTCACCCAGGGAAACTATGGCTACACCTTC
TRBD2 few TRBJ2-2 TRBV28 CASRDRGAGANTGELFF TGTGCCAGCAGGGATCGAGGGGCGGGAGCGAACACCGGGGAGCTGTTTTTT
TRBD1 many TRBJ2-7 TRBV7-2 CASSVRGLKSYEQYF TGTGCCAGCAGCGTCAGGGGGCTGAAGTCCTACGAGCAGTACTTC
NA few TRBJ2-7 TRBV27 CASSLSWAGFHEQYF TGTGCCAGCAGTTTATCCTGGGCAGGGTTCCACGAGCAGTACTTC
TRBD1 NA TRBJ1-2 TRBV19 CASSAPDRADYGYTF TGTGCCAGTAGCGCCCCAGACAGGGCAGACTATGGCTACACCTTC
TRBD1 NA TRBJ2-5 TRBV24-1 CATSDRQGGETQYF TGTGCCACCAGTGACAGACAGGGCGGGGAGACCCAGTACTTC
NA many TRBJ2-2 TRBV20-1 CSARRPGRANTGELFF TGCAGTGCACGGAGACCGGGACGGGCGAACACCGGGGAGCTGTTTTTT
NA NA TRBJ2-1 TRBV2 CASRSDNYEQFF TGTGCCAGCCGGAGTGACAACTACGAGCAGTTCTTC
NA many TRBJ2-7 TRBV18 CASSPGQGFSYEQYF TGTGCCAGCTCACCAGGCCAGGGGTTCTCCTACGAGCAGTACTTC
TRBD2 many TRBJ2-1 TRBV12-3/TRBV12-4 CASRTSGGSYNEQFF TGTGCCAGCAGAACTAGCGGGGGGTCCTACAATGAGCAGTTCTTC
NA many TRBJ2-2 TRBV7-8 CASSPPSAGELFF TGTGCCAGCAGCCCCCCTAGCGCCGGGGAGCTGTTTTTT
NA few TRBJ1-4 TRBV7-9 CASRGLGEKLFF TGTGCCAGCAGGGGGCTTGGTGAAAAACTGTTTTTT
TRBD2 many TRBJ2-3 TRBV24-1 CATSDRAGDGGGTDTQYF TGTGCCACCAGTGATAGGGCGGGAGACGGCGGGGGCACAGATACGCAGTATTTT
NA NA TRBJ2-1 TRBV6-9 CASSSGTAAYNEQFF TGTGCCAGCAGTTCCGGGACGGCCGCCTACAATGAGCAGTTCTTC
NA NA TRBJ2-1 TRBV20-1 CSASQGSSYNEQFF TGCAGTGCTAGTCAGGGGAGCTCCTACAATGAGCAGTTCTTC
TRBD2 NA TRBJ2-1 TRBV20-1 CSARDALTSGKVQGNEQFF TGCAGTGCTAGAGATGCCCTGACTAGCGGGAAAGTCCAGGGCAATGAGCAGTTCTTC
NA many TRBJ1-5 TRBV28 CASSLFPRDNQPQHF TGTGCCAGCAGTTTATTCCCTCGGGACAATCAGCCCCAGCATTTT
NA many TRBJ2-5 TRBV20-1 CSANRVKTQYF TGCAGTGCTAATAGGGTTAAGACCCAGTACTTC
NA many TRBJ2-1 TRBV7-2 CASSSRDTVPNEQFF TGTGCCAGCAGCTCCCGGGACACGGTCCCCAATGAGCAGTTCTTC
TRBD1 few TRBJ2-4 TRBV6-2/TRBV6-3 CASQQGAFGTKNIQYF TGTGCCAGCCAACAGGGGGCTTTCGGAACCAAAAACATTCAGTACTTC
NA many TRBJ2-7 TRBV29-1 CSVASHRGEQYF TGCAGCGTTGCGAGCCATCGGGGGGAGCAGTACTTC
NA many TRBJ1-2 TRBV18 CASSSRGLPNYGYTF TGTGCCAGCTCAAGCAGGGGTCTACCTAACTATGGCTACACCTTC
NA many TRBJ1-2 TRBV7-9 CASSLELGTGYTF TGTGCCAGCAGCTTAGAGTTAGGGACCGGCTACACCTTC
NA once TRBJ1-4 TRBV2 CASSETETNEKLFF TGTGCCAGCAGTGAGACAGAAACTAATGAAAAACTGTTTTTT
NA many TRBJ2-3 TRBV11-2 CASSLKNQQRQKDTQYF TGTGCCAGCAGCTTAAAAAACCAACAGAGGCAGAAAGATACGCAGTATTTT
TRBD1 many TRBJ2-1 TRBV7-9 CASSPLDRLMNEQFF TGTGCCAGCAGCCCCCTGGACAGGTTGATGAATGAGCAGTTCTTC
TRBD2 many TRBJ2-3 TRBV11-2 CASSLLAGRADTQYF TGTGCCAGCAGCCTACTAGCGGGAAGAGCAGATACGCAGTATTTT
TRBD2 NA TRBJ2-3 TRBV20-1 CSARTSGRKDTQYF TGCAGTGCCCGGACTAGCGGGAGAAAAGATACGCAGTATTTT
NA many TRBJ2-1 TRBV12-3/TRBV12-4 CASSFRTSFSYNEQFF TGTGCCAGCAGTTTCAGGACGAGTTTCTCCTACAATGAGCAGTTCTTC
NA many TRBJ2-2 TRBV11-2 CASSLVRSGELFF TGTGCCAGCAGCTTAGTTCGGTCCGGGGAGCTGTTTTTT
NA many TRBJ2-7 TRBV20-1 CSANGGNYEQYF TGCAGTGCTAATGGCGGGAACTACGAGCAGTACTTC
NA many TRBJ2-3 TRBV28 CASSFVREIADTQYF TGTGCCAGCAGTTTCGTAAGGGAGATAGCAGATACGCAGTATTTT